This TCR beta chain was found in a study of blood T cells in healthy people across ages. Sample-barcoded 5' priming and a J-beta primer mix drove a second PCR of roughly 6 to 12 cycles. Unique molecular identifiers of 12 random nucleotides labeled each cDNA. TCRdb called the 5' RACE reads again in MiXCR, with one record for every CDR3 protein. The table includes about 570,000 distinct CDR3 sequences, 27% detected once. Between the trimmed V and J ends, which lost 5 bases and 5 bases, there was a span of 14 bases. CDR3 size: 13 residues. Germline CDR1 reads DFQATT; CDR2 reads SNEGSKA (reference sequence). Study-wide points: Bulk PBMC profiling left naive and antigen-experienced comparisons inconclusive.

This clonotype was counted only a few times. The antigen is not known. This chain uses TRBV20-1 with TRBJ2-3; D possibly corresponds to TRBD1 (5 bases). Input material: blood. The sequence was collected from a woman in her seventies in good health. CDR3 in DNA: TGCAGTGCTGGAGCCATAGGGGTAGATACGCAGTATTTT. Translation gives CSAGAIGVDTQYF.